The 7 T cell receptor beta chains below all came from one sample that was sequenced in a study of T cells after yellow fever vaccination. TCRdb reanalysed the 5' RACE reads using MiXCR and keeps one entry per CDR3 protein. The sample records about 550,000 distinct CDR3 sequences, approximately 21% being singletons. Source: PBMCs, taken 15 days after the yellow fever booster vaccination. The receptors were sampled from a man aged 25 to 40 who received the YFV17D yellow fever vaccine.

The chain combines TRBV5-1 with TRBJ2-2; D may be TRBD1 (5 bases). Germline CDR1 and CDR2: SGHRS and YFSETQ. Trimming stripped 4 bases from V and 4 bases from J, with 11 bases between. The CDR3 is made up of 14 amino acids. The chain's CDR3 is CASSLGQPTGELFF. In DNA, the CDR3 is TGCGCCAGCAGCCTAGGACAACCCACCGGGGAGCTGTTTTTT.

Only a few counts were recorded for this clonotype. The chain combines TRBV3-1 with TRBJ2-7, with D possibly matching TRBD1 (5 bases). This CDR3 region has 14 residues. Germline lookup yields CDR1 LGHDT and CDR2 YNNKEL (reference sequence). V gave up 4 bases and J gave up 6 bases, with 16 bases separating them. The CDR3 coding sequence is TGTGCCAGCAGCCCTCTCAGGGCGTCGTCCGAGCAGTACTTC. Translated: CASSPLRASSEQYF.

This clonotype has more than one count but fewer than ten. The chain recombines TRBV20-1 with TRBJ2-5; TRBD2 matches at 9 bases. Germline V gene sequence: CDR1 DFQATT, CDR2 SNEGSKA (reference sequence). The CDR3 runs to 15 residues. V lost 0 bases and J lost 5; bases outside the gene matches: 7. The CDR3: CSAREGSGRRETQYF. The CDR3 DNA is TGCAGTGCTAGAGAGGGTAGCGGGAGAAGGGAGACCCAGTACTTC.

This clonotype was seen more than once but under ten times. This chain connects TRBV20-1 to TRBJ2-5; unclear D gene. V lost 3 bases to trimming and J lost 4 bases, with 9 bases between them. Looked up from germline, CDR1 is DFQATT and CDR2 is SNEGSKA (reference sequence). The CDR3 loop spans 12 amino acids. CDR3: CSASQRGETQYF. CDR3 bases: TGCAGTGCTAGTCAACGTGGAGAGACCCAGTACTTC.

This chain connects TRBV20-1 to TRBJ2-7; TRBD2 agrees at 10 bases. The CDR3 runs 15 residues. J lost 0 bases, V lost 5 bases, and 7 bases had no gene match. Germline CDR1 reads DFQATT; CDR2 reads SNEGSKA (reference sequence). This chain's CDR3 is CSASQSSGSSYEQYF. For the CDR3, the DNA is TGCAGTGCTTCCCAATCTAGCGGGAGCTCCTACGAGCAGTACTTC.

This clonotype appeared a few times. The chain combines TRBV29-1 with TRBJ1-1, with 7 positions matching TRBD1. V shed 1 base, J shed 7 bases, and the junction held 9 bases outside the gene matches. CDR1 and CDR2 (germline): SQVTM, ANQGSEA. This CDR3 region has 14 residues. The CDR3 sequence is CSVEVMQRGREAFF. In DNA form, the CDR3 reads TGCAGCGTTGAAGTAATGCAGAGGGGGCGTGAAGCTTTCTTT. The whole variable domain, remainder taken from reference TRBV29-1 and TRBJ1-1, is SAVISQKPSRDICQRGTSLTIQCQVDSQVTMMFWYRQQPGQSLTLIATANQGSEATYESGFVIDKFPISRPNLTFSTLTVSNMSPEDSSIYLCSVEVMQRGREAFFGQGTRLTVV.

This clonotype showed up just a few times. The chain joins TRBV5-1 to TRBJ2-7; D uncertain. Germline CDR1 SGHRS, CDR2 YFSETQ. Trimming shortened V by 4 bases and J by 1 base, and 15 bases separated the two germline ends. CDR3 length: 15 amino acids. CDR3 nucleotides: TGCGCCAGCAGCAAAGACGGCGCCGGTTCCTACGAGCAGTACTTC. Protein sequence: CASSKDGAGSYEQYF.